The 14 T cell receptor beta chains presented below share a single source sample, sequenced in a study of OX40 agonist ivuxolimab in advanced cancers. Only in-frame clones appear in the TCRdb table, and some are missing; sequencing was by immunoSEQ multiplex PCR. Among 60,000 to 70,000 clones listed, over 80% were seen once. The sequencing used CD4+ or CD8+ T cells sorted from blood, collected in a trial of the OX40 agonist ivuxolimab. The receptor set was obtained from an adult with an advanced solid tumor such as melanoma, head and neck, liver or kidney cancer.

The gene calls are TRBV6-5 and TRBJ2-2; no clear D. The germline V gene has CDR1 MNHEY and CDR2 SVGAGI. The CDR3 has 12 amino acids. Deletions cut 4 bases from V and 5 bases from J, with 5 bases between. The CDR3 region is CASSFQTGELFF. The CDR3, as DNA: TGTGCCAGCAGTTTCCAAACCGGGGAGCTGTTTTTT.

The chain couples TRBV7-9 to TRBJ1-5; possible D gene TRBD1, 6 bases. Germline V gene sequence: CDR1 SEHNR, CDR2 FQNEAQ (reference sequence). Trimming cost V 5 bases and J 3 bases, with 14 bases left between them. This CDR3 is 15 amino acids long. The CDR3 protein is CASSPLGGSNQPQHF. The CDR3 coding sequence is TGTGCCAGCAGCCCCTTAGGGGGATCCAATCAGCCCCAGCATTTT.

The chain uses TRBV27 and TRBJ2-5; the match to TRBD1 covers 12 bases. Trimming at V came to 4 bases and at J to 5 bases, leaving 8 bases not matched to a gene. The CDR3 spans 16 residues. CDR1 MNHEY and CDR2 SMNVEV come from the germline V gene (reference sequence). CDR3 loop: CASSSLPGTGGETQYF. The CDR3 bases are TGTGCCAGCAGTTCCTTACCCGGGACAGGGGGCGAGACCCAGTACTTC.

The chain combines TRBV6-5 with TRBJ2-4; 8 nucleotides agree with TRBD2. The CDR3 runs 15 residues. With V trimmed by 2 bases and J by 6 bases, 6 bases remained unmatched. Germline V gives CDR1 MNHEY, CDR2 SVGAGI. The CDR3 is CASSYGTAGGNIQYF. As DNA, the CDR3 is TGTGCCAGCAGTTACGGAACGGCGGGGGGAAACATTCAGTACTTC.

This clone was observed a single time. The chain employs TRBV5-4 and TRBJ2-1, with TRBD1 identical over 9 bases. Germline CDR1 reads SGHNT; CDR2 reads YYREEE (reference sequence). There are 14 residues in the CDR3. J was trimmed by 8 bases and V by 2 bases; bases with no gene match: 5. The CDR3 nucleotides read TGTGCCAGCAGCTTAGGACAGGGGTCGGATGAGCAGTTCTTC. This sequence encodes CASSLGQGSDEQFF.

This clone was counted once. The V gene is TRBV7-3, the J gene TRBJ2-3; 7 nucleotides align to TRBD1. Germline CDR1 and CDR2: SGHTA and FQGTGA. This CDR3 has 13 residues. Trimming took 5 bases from V and 8 from J; bases not matched to a gene: 7. The CDR3 spells CASSPTGVVTQYF. The CDR3 DNA reads as TGTGCCAGCAGCCCTACAGGGGTTGTTACGCAGTATTTT.

This sequence joins TRBV7-8 and TRBJ1-4; D is possibly TRBD1 (5 bases). V shed 0 bases and J shed 0 bases, with 20 bases lying between them. The CDR3 covers 20 residues. Germline values: CDR1 SGHVS, CDR2 FQNEAQ. The CDR3 reads CASSLARWGSGFATNEKLFF. The DNA of the CDR3 is TGTGCCAGCAGCTTAGCGCGCTGGGGCAGTGGATTTGCAACTAATGAAAAACTGTTTTTT.

This chain uses TRBV25-1 with TRBJ2-5; D remains ambiguous. The CDR3 loop spans 15 amino acids. The germline CDR1 and CDR2 sequences are MGHDK and SYGVNS. The V gene lost 5 bases and the J gene lost 5 bases, with 18 bases spanning the gap. The CDR3 spells CASSNPSGPGETQYF. CDR3 nucleotide sequence: TGTGCCAGCAGTAATCCCTCCGGTCCTGGGGAGACCCAGTACTTC. Combining the CDR3 with reference TRBV25-1 and TRBJ2-5 gives the whole variable domain EADIYQTPRYLVIGTGKKITLECSQTMGHDKMYWYQQDPGMELHLIHYSYGVNSTEKGDLSSESTVSRIRTEHFPLTLESARPSHTSQYLCASSNPSGPGETQYFGPGTRLLVL.

As DNA, the CDR3 is TGTGCCAGCAGCGCTGAACGGCGGTCTGGAAACACCATATATTTT. Translating gives CASSAERRSGNTIYF. The chain employs TRBV5-6 and TRBJ1-3; no reliable D call. CDR3 size: 15 residues. Per germline, CDR1 SGHDT and CDR2 YYEEEE. The V end was cut by 4 bases, the J end by 1 base, with 12 bases between. The full variable domain, its missing parts supplied by reference TRBV5-6 and TRBJ1-3, is DAGVTQSPTHLIKTRGQQVTLRCSPKSGHDTVSWYQQALGQGPQFIFQYYEEEERQRGNFPDRFSGHQFPNYSSELNVNALLLGDSALYLCASSAERRSGNTIYFGEGSWLTVV.

The chain couples TRBV5-1 to TRBJ2-5; TRBD2 might be the D (5 bases). The V end was cut by 1 base, the J end by 5 bases, with 15 bases between. From germline, CDR1 is SGHRS and CDR2 YFSETQ. CDR3 length equals 15 residues. CDR3 residues: CASSLNVEPGETQYF. Here the CDR3 DNA reads TGCGCCAGCAGCTTGAATGTGGAGCCGGGGGAGACCCAGTACTTC.

The chain's CDR3 is CASRITGGSSTDTQYF. The CDR3 DNA sequence: TGTGCCAGCAGAATAACAGGGGGGAGTAGTACAGATACGCAGTATTTT. The chain uses TRBV28 and TRBJ2-3, with 8 positions matching TRBD1. This CDR3 is 16 amino acids long. The V and J ends lost 6 bases and 3 bases, in that order; junction bases with no gene match: 11. Germline CDR1 and CDR2: MDHEN and SYDVKM.

This chain uses TRBV10-1 with TRBJ2-3; 8 bases map to TRBD1. V shed 0 bases and J 0 bases; nucleotides not matched to a gene: 5. The germline V gene has CDR1 WNHNN and CDR2 SYGVQD (reference sequence). The CDR3 is made up of 17 amino acids. CDR3 DNA: TGCGCCAGCAGTGAGTCGTATCAGGGGGCTAGCACAGATACGCAGTATTTT. Its protein is CASSESYQGASTDTQYF.

This sequence joins TRBV4-3 and TRBJ2-7; D gene ambiguous. Trimming cost V 0 bases and J 4 bases, with 10 bases left between them. The germline V gene has CDR1 LGHNA and CDR2 YSLEER. This CDR3 is 14 amino acids long. The CDR3 loop reads CASSQDRQAYEQYF. The CDR3 nucleotides are TGCGCCAGCAGCCAAGATCGGCAGGCTTACGAGCAGTACTTC.

The CDR3: CASSPGQGAPKGEKLFF. The CDR3 DNA follows: TGTGCCAGCAGCCCCGGACAGGGGGCTCCTAAGGGGGAAAAACTGTTTTTT. The chain links TRBV2 to TRBJ1-4; 11 positions agree with TRBD1. Germline lookup yields CDR1 SNHLY and CDR2 FYNNEI. The CDR3 has 17 amino acids. V lost 6 bases and J lost 8; bases outside the gene matches: 14.